The T cell receptor beta chain under discussion was sequenced for a study of shared clonotypes between healthy human individuals. The CDR3 covers 15 residues. Trimming removed 1 base at V and 4 bases at J, with 13 bases between. CDR1 and CDR2 from the germline V gene are MNHNS and SASEGT. Assay used: immunoSEQ multiplex PCR; TCRdb lists only in-frame clones, some missing. The sample has about 2.3 million clones; about nine tenths are singletons. This TCR derives from a man aged 18-30 years in good health. Some clones in this sample may be carry-over from other donors' samples. The sample taken for sequencing was naive CD4+ T cells from PBMCs. Subset described: CD45RA+ positively selected. The chain is built from TRBV6-1 and TRBJ2-5; no firm D call. The CDR3 loop is CASSEENSPAETQYF. In DNA form, the CDR3 reads TGTGCCAGCAGTGAAGAGAACAGCCCCGCAGAGACCCAGTACTTC.